This T cell receptor (beta chain) comes out of a study of human T cells and chemical hapten exposure. About the research overall: The use of 2% DPC on around 2 cm by around 2 cm of upper inner arm skin constituted sensitization. The patch tests put 0.01% DPC on the skin of the upper back and were read 6 days later.

This clonotype was observed at least ten times. Documented time point: pre-sensitization, week 0. Treatment of the sample: therapeutic diphenylcyclopropenone sensitization with weekly scalp DPC. The study enrolled 18 to 70-year-old alopecia patients suitable for DPC. The CDR3 totals 15 residues. CDR1 is ENHRY, CDR2 SYGVKD, per germline. V lost 0 bases to trimming and J lost 0 bases, with 6 bases between them. The library put unique molecular identifiers onto individual cDNA molecules. TCRdb re-called the RACE reads through MiXCR, storing one row per CDR3 protein. The repertoire holds approximately 370,000 distinct CDR3 sequences, around 5.5% seen once, with 7% to 10% in the top ten.

Here the sequenced sample was whole blood, taken in connection with sensitization to the hapten diphenylcyclopropenone (DPC). This rearrangement joins TRBV10-3 to TRBJ1-5; D is unresolved. The sequence was obtained from a young woman with alopecia areata. Some clones in this sample may be carry-over from other donors' samples. CDR3 sequence reads: CAISESRNSNQPQHF. CDR3 DNA sequence: TGTGCCATCAGTGAGTCGAGGAATAGCAATCAGCCCCAGCATTTT.